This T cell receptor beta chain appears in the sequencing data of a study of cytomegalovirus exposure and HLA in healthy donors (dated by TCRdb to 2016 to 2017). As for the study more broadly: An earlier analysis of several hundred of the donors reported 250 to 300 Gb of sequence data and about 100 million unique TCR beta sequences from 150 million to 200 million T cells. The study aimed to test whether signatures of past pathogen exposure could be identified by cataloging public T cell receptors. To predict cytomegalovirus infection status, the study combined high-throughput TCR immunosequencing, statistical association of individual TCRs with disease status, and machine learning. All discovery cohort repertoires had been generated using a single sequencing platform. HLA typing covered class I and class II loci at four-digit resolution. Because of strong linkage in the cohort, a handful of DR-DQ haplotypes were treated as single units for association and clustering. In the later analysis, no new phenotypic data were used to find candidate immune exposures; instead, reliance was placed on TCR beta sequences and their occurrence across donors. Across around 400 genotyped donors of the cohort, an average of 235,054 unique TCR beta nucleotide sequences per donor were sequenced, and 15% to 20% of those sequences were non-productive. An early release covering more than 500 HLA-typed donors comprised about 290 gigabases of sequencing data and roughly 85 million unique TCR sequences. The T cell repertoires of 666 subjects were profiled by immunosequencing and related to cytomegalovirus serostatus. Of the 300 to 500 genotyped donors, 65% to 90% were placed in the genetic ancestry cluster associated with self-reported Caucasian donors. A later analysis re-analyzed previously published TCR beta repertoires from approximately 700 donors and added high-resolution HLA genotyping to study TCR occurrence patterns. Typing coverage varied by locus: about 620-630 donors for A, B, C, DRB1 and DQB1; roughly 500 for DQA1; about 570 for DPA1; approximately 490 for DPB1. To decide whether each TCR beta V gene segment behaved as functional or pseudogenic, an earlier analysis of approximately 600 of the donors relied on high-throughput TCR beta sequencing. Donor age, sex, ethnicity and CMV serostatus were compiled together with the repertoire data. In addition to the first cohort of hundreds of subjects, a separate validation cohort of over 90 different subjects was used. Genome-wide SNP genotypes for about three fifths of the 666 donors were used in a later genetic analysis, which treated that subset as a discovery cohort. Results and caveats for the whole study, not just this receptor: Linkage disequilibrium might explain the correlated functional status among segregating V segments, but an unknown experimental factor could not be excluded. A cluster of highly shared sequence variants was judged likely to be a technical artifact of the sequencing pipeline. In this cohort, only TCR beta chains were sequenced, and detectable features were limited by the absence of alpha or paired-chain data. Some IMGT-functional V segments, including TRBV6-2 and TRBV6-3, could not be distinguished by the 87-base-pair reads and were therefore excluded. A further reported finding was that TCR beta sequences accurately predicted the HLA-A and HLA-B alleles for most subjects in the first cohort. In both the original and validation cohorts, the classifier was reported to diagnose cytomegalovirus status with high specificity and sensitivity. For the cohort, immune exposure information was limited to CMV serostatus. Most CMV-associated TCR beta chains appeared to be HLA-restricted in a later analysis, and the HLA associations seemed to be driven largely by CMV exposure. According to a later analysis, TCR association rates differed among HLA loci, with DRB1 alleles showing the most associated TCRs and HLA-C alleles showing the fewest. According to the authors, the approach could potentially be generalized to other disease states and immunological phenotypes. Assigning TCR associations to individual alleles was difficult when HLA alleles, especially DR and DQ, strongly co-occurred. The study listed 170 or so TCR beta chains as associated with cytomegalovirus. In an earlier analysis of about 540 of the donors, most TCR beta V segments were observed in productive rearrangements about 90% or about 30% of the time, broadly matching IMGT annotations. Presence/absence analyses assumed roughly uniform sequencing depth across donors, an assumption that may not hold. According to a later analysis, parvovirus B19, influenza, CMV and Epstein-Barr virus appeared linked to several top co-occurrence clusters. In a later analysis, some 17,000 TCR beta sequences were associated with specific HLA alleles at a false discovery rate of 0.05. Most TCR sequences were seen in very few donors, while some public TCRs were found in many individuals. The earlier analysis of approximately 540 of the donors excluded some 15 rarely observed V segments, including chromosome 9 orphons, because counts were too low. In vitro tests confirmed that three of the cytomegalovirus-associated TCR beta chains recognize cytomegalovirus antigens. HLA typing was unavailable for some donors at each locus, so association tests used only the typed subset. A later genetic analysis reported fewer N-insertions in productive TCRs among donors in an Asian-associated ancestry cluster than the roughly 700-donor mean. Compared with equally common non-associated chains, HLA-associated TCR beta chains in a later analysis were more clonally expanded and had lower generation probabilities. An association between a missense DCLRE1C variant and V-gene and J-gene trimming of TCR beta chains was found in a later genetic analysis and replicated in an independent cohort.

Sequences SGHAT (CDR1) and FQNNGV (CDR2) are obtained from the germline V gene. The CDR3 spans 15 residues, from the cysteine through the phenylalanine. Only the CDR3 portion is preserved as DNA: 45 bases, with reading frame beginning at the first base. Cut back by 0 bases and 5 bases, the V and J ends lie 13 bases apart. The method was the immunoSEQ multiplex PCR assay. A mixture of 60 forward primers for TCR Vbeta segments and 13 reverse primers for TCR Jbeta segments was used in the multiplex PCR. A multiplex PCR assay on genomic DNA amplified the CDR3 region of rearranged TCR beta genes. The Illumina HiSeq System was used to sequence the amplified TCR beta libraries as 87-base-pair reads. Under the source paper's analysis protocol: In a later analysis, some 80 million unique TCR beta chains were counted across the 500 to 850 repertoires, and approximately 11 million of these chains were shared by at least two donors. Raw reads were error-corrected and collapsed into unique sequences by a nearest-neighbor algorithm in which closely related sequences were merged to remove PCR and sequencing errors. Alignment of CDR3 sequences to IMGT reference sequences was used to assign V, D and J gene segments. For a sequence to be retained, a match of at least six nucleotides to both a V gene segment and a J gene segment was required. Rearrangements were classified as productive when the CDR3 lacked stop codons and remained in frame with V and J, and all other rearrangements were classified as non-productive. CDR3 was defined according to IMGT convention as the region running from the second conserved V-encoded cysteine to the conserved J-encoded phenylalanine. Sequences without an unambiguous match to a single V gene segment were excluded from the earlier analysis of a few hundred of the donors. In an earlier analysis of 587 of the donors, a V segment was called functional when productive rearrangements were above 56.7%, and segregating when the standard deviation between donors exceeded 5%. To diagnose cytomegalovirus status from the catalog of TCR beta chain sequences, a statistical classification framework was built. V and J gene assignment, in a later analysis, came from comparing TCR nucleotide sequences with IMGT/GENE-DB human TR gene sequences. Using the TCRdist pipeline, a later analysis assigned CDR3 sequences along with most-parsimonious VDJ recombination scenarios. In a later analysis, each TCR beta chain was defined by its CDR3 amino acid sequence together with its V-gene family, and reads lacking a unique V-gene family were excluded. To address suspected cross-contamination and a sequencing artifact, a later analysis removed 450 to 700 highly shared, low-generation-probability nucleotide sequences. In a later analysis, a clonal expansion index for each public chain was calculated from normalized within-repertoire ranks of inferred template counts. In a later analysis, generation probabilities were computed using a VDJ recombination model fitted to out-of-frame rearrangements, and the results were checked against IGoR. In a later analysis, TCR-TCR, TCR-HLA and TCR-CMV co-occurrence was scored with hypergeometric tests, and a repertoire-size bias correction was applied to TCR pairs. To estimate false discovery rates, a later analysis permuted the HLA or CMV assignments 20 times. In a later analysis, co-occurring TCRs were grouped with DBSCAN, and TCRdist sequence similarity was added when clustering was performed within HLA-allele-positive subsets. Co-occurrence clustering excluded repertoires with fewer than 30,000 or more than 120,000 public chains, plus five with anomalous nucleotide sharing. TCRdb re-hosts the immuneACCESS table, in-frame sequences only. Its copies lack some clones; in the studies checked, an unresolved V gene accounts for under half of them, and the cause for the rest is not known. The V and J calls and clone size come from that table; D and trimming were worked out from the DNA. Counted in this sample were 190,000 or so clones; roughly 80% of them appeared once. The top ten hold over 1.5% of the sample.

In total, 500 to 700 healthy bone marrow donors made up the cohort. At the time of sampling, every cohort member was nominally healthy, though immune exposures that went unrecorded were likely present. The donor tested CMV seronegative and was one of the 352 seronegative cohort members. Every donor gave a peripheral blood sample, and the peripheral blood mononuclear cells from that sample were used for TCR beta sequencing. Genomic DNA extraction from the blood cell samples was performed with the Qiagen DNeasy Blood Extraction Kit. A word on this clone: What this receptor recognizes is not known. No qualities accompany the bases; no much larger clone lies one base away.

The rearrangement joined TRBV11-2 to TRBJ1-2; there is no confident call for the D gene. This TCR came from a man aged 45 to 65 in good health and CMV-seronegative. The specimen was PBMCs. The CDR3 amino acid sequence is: CASSLEVLPRYGYTF. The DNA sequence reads TGTGCCAGCAGCTTAGAAGTCCTCCCCCGGTATGGCTACACCTTC.